Listed here are 27 T cell receptor beta chains from one sample, sequenced in a study of T-cell memory formation after mild COVID-19. TCRdb redid the calling of the 5' RACE reads with MiXCR, one entry per CDR3 protein. The table shows about 560,000 distinct CDR3 sequences, with 17% occurring only once. Specimen: PBMCs or a T cell subset sorted from them (not recorded which). The source of these receptors is an adult woman who had mild COVID-19 (a few samples of this study predate the infection). Cell type and time point are not known.

This clonotype has only a few counts. The rearrangement joins TRBV7-9 to TRBJ1-2; no firm D call. The CDR3 is 13 residues long. Germline CDR1 reads SEHNR; CDR2 reads FQNEAQ (reference sequence). Trimming took 1 base from V and 7 from J, leaving 10 bases between them. In DNA form, the CDR3 reads TGTGCCAGCAGCTTAGTCCACTGGGGTGGCTACACCTTC. The encoded protein is CASSLVHWGGYTF.

This chain uses TRBV20-1 with TRBJ1-2; D ambiguous. CDR3 size: 13 residues. In germline, CDR1 is DFQATT, CDR2 SNEGSKA (reference sequence). V lost 1 base, J lost 4 bases, and 10 bases lay in between. CDR3 coding DNA: TGCAGTGCTAGAGGGGAGGTCGGCTATGGCTACACCTTC. This gives the protein CSARGEVGYGYTF.

The V gene is TRBV3-1, the J gene TRBJ2-7; D unresolved. Trimming stripped 2 bases from V and 5 bases from J, with 13 bases between. There are 14 residues in the CDR3. Germline-derived CDR1 and CDR2 are LGHDT and YNNKEL (reference sequence). The chain's CDR3 is CASSQNGPGNEQYF. The CDR3 region has the DNA TGTGCCAGCAGCCAAAACGGCCCAGGCAACGAGCAGTACTTC.

This clonotype was observed a few times. The chain recombines TRBV27 with TRBJ2-7, with no clear D. Looked up from germline, CDR1 is MNHEY and CDR2 is SMNVEV (reference sequence). The CDR3 totals 15 residues. Trimming shortened V by 6 bases and J by 3 bases, and 18 bases separated the two germline ends. CDR3 amino acids: CASSFRPVDGYEQYF. CDR3 nucleotides: TGTGCCAGCAGCTTTCGCCCCGTGGATGGCTACGAGCAGTACTTC.

This clonotype was observed a handful of times. This sequence joins TRBV20-1 and TRBJ1-4; 7 positions agree with TRBD1. The CDR3 is 15 amino acids. CDR1 is DFQATT, CDR2 SNEGSKA, per germline (reference sequence). The V and J ends lost 3 bases and 5 bases, in that order; junction bases with no gene match: 9. CDR3 sequence reads: CSARPDRAGNEKLFF. The CDR3 coding sequence is TGCAGTGCTAGGCCAGACAGGGCCGGGAATGAAAAACTGTTTTTT.

V and J are TRBV6-5 and TRBJ1-2; tentatively, D is TRBD1 (5 bases). CDR3 length: 13 amino acids. Germline CDR1 is MNHEY and CDR2 is SVGAGI. Trimming took 7 bases from V and 3 from J, leaving 12 bases between them. The CDR3 coding sequence is TGTGCCAGCAAATGGGCAGGGTACTATGGCTACACCTTC. This gives the protein CASKWAGYYGYTF.

This clonotype came up a few times. The chain is built from TRBV9 and TRBJ2-7, with D possibly being TRBD1 (6 bases). The CDR3 totals 15 residues. V was shortened by 3 bases and J by 7 bases, with 20 bases between the two germline ends. Germline values: CDR1 SGDLS, CDR2 YYNGEE. CDR3 DNA: TGTGCCAGCAGCGACAACATCCAGGGGAACCGAGAGCAGTACTTC. It yields the protein CASSDNIQGNREQYF.

This clonotype was detected a few times. The gene calls are TRBV5-4 and TRBJ2-3, with D tentatively TRBD1 (6 bases). The CDR3 sequence is 17 residues long. V was trimmed by 2 bases and J by 2 bases, leaving 18 bases between them. Germline CDR1 and CDR2: SGHNT and YYREEE (reference sequence). The CDR3 reads CASSFGTLTLHTDTQYF. The CDR3 bases are TGTGCCAGCAGCTTCGGGACACTGACTCTACACACAGATACGCAGTATTTT.

This clonotype was observed many times. The CDR3 nucleotides are TGCAGCGTTGCCCCAACAGCAAACACTGAAGCTTTCTTT. Translated: CSVAPTANTEAFF. V gene TRBV29-1 combines with J gene TRBJ1-1; no clear D. CDR1 is SQVTM, CDR2 ANQGSEA, per germline. With 4 bases removed from V and 2 bases from J, the gap between germline ends came to 11 bases. The CDR3 runs 13 residues.

This sequence joins TRBV27 and TRBJ1-5; tentative D call: TRBD1 (5 bases). Trimming took 4 bases from V and 5 from J, leaving 18 bases between them. The CDR3 has 16 residues. Germline CDR1 reads MNHEY; CDR2 reads SMNVEV (reference sequence). CDR3 in DNA: TGTGCCAGCAGTTCATCTAGAGGGTTGGGGGATCAGCCCCAGCATTTT. This codes for CASSSSRGLGDQPQHF.

Concerning this clonotype itself: The junction departs from the called germline gene at one end, perhaps through a read error. This rearrangement joins TRBV29-1 to TRBJ2-2; the D gene could be TRBD1 or TRBD2 (5 bases each). This CDR3 is built from 12 residues. CDR1 is SQVTM, CDR2 ANQGSEA, per germline. CDR3 DNA sequence: TGCAGCGTTGAAAGGGGAACCGGGGAGCTGATTTTT. As protein: CSVERGTGELIF.

The genes are TRBV21-1 and TRBJ1-2; the table assigns TRBD1, which was not confirmed against the DNA. TRBV21-1 corresponds to a pseudogene. The CDR3 spans 17 residues. CDR3 in DNA: TGTGCCAGCAGCAAAGCGCTTTTTTGGACAGGGTCGTGTGGCTACACCTTC. It specifies CASSKALFWTGSCGYTF.

The chain carries TRBV27 and TRBJ2-7, with 14 bases lining up with TRBD2. V gave up 10 bases and J gave up 5 bases; unmatched junction bases: 10. Germline lookup yields CDR1 MNHEY and CDR2 SMNVEV (reference sequence). The CDR3 runs 15 residues. The CDR3 protein is CATQGTSGSGNEQYF. The CDR3 nucleotides are TGTGCCACCCAAGGGACTAGCGGGAGTGGCAACGAGCAGTACTTC.

The CDR3 sequence is CASSLLFGKWRGSTDTQYF. The CDR3 coding sequence is TGTGCCAGCAGCTTGTTATTCGGAAAATGGCGGGGTAGCACAGATACGCAGTATTTT. The rearrangement links TRBV5-6 to TRBJ2-3, with TRBD2 as a possible D gene (6 bases). Between the trimmed V and J ends, which lost 1 base and 0 bases, there was a span of 21 bases. Germline values: CDR1 SGHDT, CDR2 YYEEEE. This CDR3 spans 19 amino acids. Combining the CDR3 with reference TRBV5-6 and TRBJ2-3 gives the whole variable domain DAGVTQSPTHLIKTRGQQVTLRCSPKSGHDTVSWYQQALGQGPQFIFQYYEEEERQRGNFPDRFSGHQFPNYSSELNVNALLLGDSALYLCASSLLFGKWRGSTDTQYFGPGTRLTVL.

The chain combines TRBV19 with TRBJ2-1; TRBD1 might be the D (5 bases). The V end lost 0 bases, the J end lost 0 bases, and 12 bases lay between the germline ends. The CDR3 consists of 17 residues. The germline gives CDR1 LNHDA, CDR2 SQIVND (reference sequence). The CDR3 DNA is TGTGCCAGTAGTATAGATCTTGTAAGGGGCTCCTACAATGAGCAGTTCTTC. It translates to CASSIDLVRGSYNEQFF.

This clonotype was observed a handful of times. The CDR3 loop is CASSFESYYGYTF. In DNA form, the CDR3 reads TGTGCCAGCAGCTTCGAGAGCTACTATGGCTACACCTTC. J is TRBJ1-2 and V is TRBV7-9; D is uncertain. The CDR3 loop spans 13 amino acids. V was shortened by 3 bases and J by 3 bases, with 8 bases between the two germline ends. Germline V gives CDR1 SEHNR, CDR2 FQNEAQ (reference sequence).

The CDR3, as DNA: TGTGCCAGCAGCTTAGTAGGGGCCACCTACGAGCAGTACTTC. Protein product: CASSLVGATYEQYF. The J gene is TRBJ2-7, the V gene TRBV7-2, with D maybe TRBD1 (5 bases). Germline CDR1 SGHTA, CDR2 FQGNSA. The CDR3 is 14 amino acids. V lost 1 base, J lost 2 bases, and 9 bases lay in between.

The chain joins TRBV6-5 to TRBJ1-2; 7 nucleotides line up with TRBD1. Germline assignment: CDR1 MNHEY and CDR2 SVGAGI. V lost 7 bases and J lost 10; bases outside the gene matches: 15. The CDR3 is 14 residues long. CDR3 bases: TGTGCCAGCATGGGTGAGCTGACAGGGAACGTCTACACCTTC. This sequence encodes CASMGELTGNVYTF.

The chain joins TRBV7-6 to TRBJ2-1; the match to TRBD2 covers 9 bases. Unmatched junction bases numbered 21, after V lost 5 bases and J lost 10 bases. Germline V lookup: CDR1 SGHVS, CDR2 FNYEAQ. This CDR3 region has 18 residues. CDR3 DNA sequence: TGTGCCAGCAGCCCAACAGAGGTGGCGGGAGGGCCGGTTGGGGAGCAGTTCTTC. Translating gives CASSPTEVAGGPVGEQFF.

This sequence joins TRBV15 and TRBJ1-1, with no clear D. V was trimmed by 0 bases and J by 8 bases, leaving 13 bases between them. Germline values: CDR1 LNHNV, CDR2 YYDKDF (reference sequence). The CDR3 consists of 14 residues. The CDR3 DNA follows: TGTGCCACCAGCAGAGATGGCCCGGTGGGAGAAGCTTTCTTT. This translates into CATSRDGPVGEAFF. The full variable domain, completed using reference TRBV15 and TRBJ1-1, is DAMVIQNPRYQVTQFGKPVTLSCSQTLNHNVMYWYQQKSSQAPKLLFHYYDKDFNNEADTPDNFQSRRPNTSFCFLDIRSPGLGDTAMYLCATSRDGPVGEAFFGQGTRLTVV.

The rearrangement links TRBV12-3 or TRBV12-4 to TRBJ2-1, with 8 bases lining up with TRBD2. The CDR3 runs 14 residues. V was pared by 6 bases and J by 7 bases, with 8 bases of the junction left unmatched. This CDR3 is CASSRSGGGNEQFF. The CDR3 DNA reads as TGTGCCAGCAGCCGTTCGGGAGGGGGTAATGAGCAGTTCTTC.

This clonotype was found a few times. The V and J genes are TRBV20-1 and TRBJ2-3; D may be TRBD2 (5 bases). There are 15 residues in the CDR3. CDR1 DFQATT and CDR2 SNEGSKA come from the germline V gene (reference sequence). The germline V and J ends were trimmed by 4 bases and 0 bases, with 14 bases remaining between them. CDR3 bases: TGCAGTGCTACAGTCGCCGGGATAAGCACAGATACGCAGTATTTT. Protein product: CSATVAGISTDTQYF.

The chain recombines TRBV5-5 with TRBJ2-3; D uncertain. This CDR3 region has 13 residues. The V gene's germline CDR1 is SGHKS and CDR2 YYEKEE (reference sequence). Trimming pared 3 bases from V and 4 bases from J, leaving 9 bases between. The CDR3 bases are TGTGCCAGCAGCTCCGCCCGGGCAGATACGCAGTATTTT. The encoded protein is CASSSARADTQYF.

This clonotype was observed a handful of times. V gene TRBV19 combines with J gene TRBJ1-1; a weak D match, TRBD1 (6 bases). The germline CDR1 and CDR2 sequences are LNHDA and SQIVND (reference sequence). Trimming left V 9 bases short and J 4 bases short, with 18 bases between. The CDR3 totals 14 residues. CDR3 residues: CASGRGAWGTEAFF. The CDR3, as DNA: TGTGCCAGCGGGCGGGGGGCATGGGGCACTGAAGCTTTCTTT.

The chain combines TRBV7-2 with TRBJ2-6; 9 positions agree with TRBD2. Germline CDR1 reads SGHTA; CDR2 reads FQGNSA. The V segment lost 5 bases and the J segment 3 bases; nucleotides outside the gene matches: 2. The length of the CDR3 is 15 residues. The CDR3 region is CASSGSGSGANVLTF. The CDR3 nucleotides are TGTGCCAGCAGCGGTAGCGGGAGTGGGGCCAACGTCCTGACTTTC.

There are a few counts of this clonotype. The chain is built from TRBV13 and TRBJ2-2; a weak D match, TRBD1 (6 bases). V lost 5 bases and J lost 4, with 20 bases in between. The CDR3 is 17 amino acids. Per germline, CDR1 PRHDT and CDR2 FYEKMQ (reference sequence). CDR3: CASSLLGWGQFTGELFF. CDR3 bases: TGTGCCAGCAGCCTCCTAGGTTGGGGGCAGTTCACCGGGGAGCTGTTTTTT.

This clonotype was seen a handful of times. The chain is built from TRBV3-1 and TRBJ2-7; the D gene could be TRBD1 or TRBD2 (6 bases each). Germline CDR1 reads LGHDT; CDR2 reads YNNKEL (reference sequence). Trimming shortened V by 1 base and J by 3 bases, and 13 bases separated the two germline ends. The CDR3 length is 15 residues. The CDR3 DNA is TGTGCCAGCAGCCAAGCTCAAGGGGGGCACTACGAGCAGTACTTC. It codes for CASSQAQGGHYEQYF.